Below, 29 T cell receptor beta chains from the same sample are listed, as sequenced in a study of blood T cell repertoires in COVID-19. This table comes from immunoSEQ multiplex PCR, and its TCRdb copy is limited to in-frame clones, with some not included. The table records about 14,000 clones, over 75% of them present only once. The sample was peripheral blood. Receptor source: a man over 45 with active COVID-19.

The chain employs TRBV7-9 and TRBJ2-2; D remains unclear. This CDR3 is built from 14 residues. The V gene lost 0 bases and the J gene lost 4 bases, with 6 bases spanning the gap. Germline V lookup: CDR1 SEHNR, CDR2 FQNEAQ (reference sequence). The chain's CDR3 is CASSLAPSTGELFF. For the CDR3, the DNA is TGTGCCAGCAGCTTAGCTCCGTCCACCGGGGAGCTGTTTTTT.

The chain employs TRBV2 and TRBJ1-4; D is perhaps TRBD1 (6 bases). Germline V gene sequence: CDR1 SNHLY, CDR2 FYNNEI. Trimming took off 7 bases at V and 3 bases at J, with 12 bases between the two ends. The CDR3 consists of 14 residues. The CDR3 region is CASTLTGSNEKLFF. The CDR3 DNA is TGTGCCAGCACACTGACAGGATCTAATGAAAAACTGTTTTTT.

This chain connects TRBV15 to TRBJ1-4, with D possibly being TRBD1 (6 bases). V lost 3 bases and J lost 6, with 11 bases in between. The germline gives CDR1 LNHNV, CDR2 YYDKDF (reference sequence). This CDR3 region has 14 residues. CDR3 sequence reads: CATSRARGDEKLFF. The DNA of the CDR3 is TGTGCCACCAGCAGGGCCAGGGGTGATGAAAAACTGTTTTTT.

This clone was picked up one time. The chain is built from TRBV28 and TRBJ1-5, with 8 bases identical to TRBD1. CDR1 and CDR2 from the germline V gene are MDHEN and SYDVKM. This CDR3 is built from 16 residues. V was pared by 6 bases and J by 6 bases, with 13 bases of the junction left unmatched. The CDR3 nucleotides read TGTGCCAGCAGAAGCGCCGACAGGGGCCGTGGTCAGCCCCAGCATTTT. Translated: CASRSADRGRGQPQHF.

The chain links TRBV7-3 to TRBJ2-1; a possible D gene is TRBD1 (5 bases). The CDR3 is 15 amino acids. CDR1 SGHTA and CDR2 FQGTGA come from the germline V gene. V was clipped by 5 bases and J by 0 bases, with 11 bases between them. The CDR3 DNA follows: TGTGCCAGCAGCCCCAGGGCCAGCTCCTACAATGAGCAGTTCTTC. Its translation is CASSPRASSYNEQFF.

The genes are TRBV28 and TRBJ1-4; D is perhaps TRBD1 (6 bases). The CDR3 extends over 14 amino acids. V lost 4 bases, J lost 5 bases, and 11 bases lay in between. Looked up from germline, CDR1 is MDHEN and CDR2 is SYDVKM. The CDR3: CASSSLQGNEKLFF. CDR3 in DNA: TGTGCCAGCAGTTCCTTACAGGGAAATGAAAAACTGTTTTTT.

J is TRBJ2-7 and V is TRBV28; 8 bases are a match to TRBD2. CDR1 is MDHEN and CDR2 is SYDVKM in the germline V gene. Trimming removed 2 bases from V and 2 bases from J; junction bases left unmatched: 2. This CDR3 is built from 14 residues. The CDR3 DNA is TGTGCCAGCAGTTTACTAGCGGGCGCCTACGAGCAGTACTTC. Its translation is CASSLLAGAYEQYF.

V is TRBV11-2 and J is TRBJ1-2, with 10 bases identical to TRBD1. Germline CDR1 is SGHAT and CDR2 is FQNNGV. The CDR3 consists of 15 residues. V dropped 6 bases and J dropped 4; count of bases not matched to a gene: 8. The CDR3 sequence: CASSTGTGVPYGYTF. In DNA form, the CDR3 reads TGTGCCAGCAGTACTGGGACAGGGGTGCCCTATGGCTACACCTTC. The full variable domain, in which reference TRBV11-2 and TRBJ1-2 provide the parts outside the CDR3, is EAGVAQSPRYKIIEKRQSVAFWCNPISGHATLYWYQQILGQGPKLLIQFQNNGVVDDSQLPKDRFSAERLKGVDSTLKIQPAKLEDSAVYLCASSTGTGVPYGYTFGSGTRLTVV.

The rearrangement links TRBV3-1 (or the pseudogene TRBV3-2) to TRBJ1-1; D remains unclear. CDR1 is LGHDT, CDR2 YNNKEL, per germline (reference sequence). Trimming pared 1 base from V and 6 bases from J, leaving 12 bases between. The CDR3 covers 14 residues. CDR3: CASSQVSGYSEAFF. The CDR3 region has the DNA TGTGCCAGCAGCCAAGTTTCGGGGTACTCTGAAGCTTTCTTT.

CDR3 loop: CAWTTAGHYRLSPLHF. As DNA, the CDR3 is TGTGCCTGGACAACAGCGGGCCACTACCGTCTTTCACCCCTCCACTTT. The J gene is TRBJ1-6, the V gene TRBV30; D is unclear. V was pared by 4 bases and J by 9 bases, with 22 bases between. In germline, CDR1 is GTSNPN, CDR2 SVGIG (reference sequence). The CDR3 is 16 residues long. Variable domain in full (rest from reference TRBV30 and TRBJ1-6): SQTIHQWPATLVQPVGSPLSLECTVEGTSNPNLYWYRQAAGRGLQLLFYSVGIGQISSEVPQNLSASRPQDRQFILSSKKLLLSDSGFYLCAWTTAGHYRLSPLHFGNGTRLTVT.

The chain links TRBV11-2 to TRBJ1-2; 7 nucleotides agree with TRBD1. The germline gives CDR1 SGHAT, CDR2 FQNNGV. Germline trimming cut 8 bases from V and 9 bases from J; bases unmatched to any gene: 18. This CDR3 is 15 amino acids long. As DNA, the CDR3 is TGTGCCAGCTCCTCCCTCACCGACAGGGTTCGCAGCTACACCTTC. This gives the protein CASSSLTDRVRSYTF.

This clone showed up just a few times. This rearrangement joins TRBV11-3 to TRBJ2-7; 8 bases align to TRBD2. The length of the CDR3 is 13 residues. The V segment lost 2 bases and the J segment 4 bases; nucleotides outside the gene matches: 1. Germline-derived CDR1 and CDR2 are SGHNT and YENEEA. The CDR3 region has the DNA TGTGCCAGCAGCTTAAGCGGGAGTTACGAGCAGTACTTC. The encoded protein is CASSLSGSYEQYF.

V is TRBV21-1 and J is TRBJ2-7; the D call TRBD2 from the table was never checked on the DNA. TRBV21-1 is reported as a pseudogene. CDR3 length equals 13 residues. This CDR3 is CASSKPLPYEQYF. The CDR3 region has the DNA TGTGCCAGCAGCAAACCACTTCCCTACGAGCAGTACTTC.

CDR3 DNA: TGTGCCAGCAGCTTAGGATCACATCGGGGTGAGCAGTTCTTC. Translating it yields CASSLGSHRGEQFF. The chain carries TRBV7-9 and TRBJ2-1; tentative D call: TRBD2 (5 bases). Trimming left V 1 base short and J 9 bases short, with 13 bases between. The CDR3 totals 14 residues. From germline, CDR1 is SEHNR and CDR2 FQNEAQ (reference sequence).

This sequence joins TRBV19 and TRBJ2-7; 12 bases agree with TRBD2. V shed 10 bases and J 0 bases; nucleotides not matched to a gene: 4. In germline, CDR1 is LNHDA, CDR2 SQIVND (reference sequence). This CDR3 spans 14 amino acids. The CDR3 spells CANLAGGVSYEQYF. The CDR3 bases are TGTGCCAACCTAGCGGGAGGGGTCTCCTACGAGCAGTACTTC. Full variable domain (remainder filled in from reference TRBV19 and TRBJ2-7): DGGITQSPKYLFRKEGQNVTLSCEQNLNHDAMYWYRQDPGQGLRLIYYSQIVNDFQKGDIAEGYSVSREKKESFPLTVTSAQKNPTAFYLCANLAGGVSYEQYFGPGTRLTVT.

This clone was counted a single time. The chain recombines TRBV7-9 with TRBJ1-2; D uncertain. The germline V gene has CDR1 SEHNR and CDR2 FQNEAQ (reference sequence). This CDR3 is 12 amino acids long. Trimming removed 5 bases from V and 6 bases from J, with 10 bases in between. This CDR3 is CASSPDWDGYTF. Here the CDR3 DNA reads TGTGCCAGCAGCCCCGACTGGGATGGCTACACCTTC.

The rearrangement joins TRBV9 to TRBJ2-1, with 8 nucleotides matching TRBD2. The CDR3 contains 14 residues. Losses at the gene ends were 4 bases for V and 10 bases for J; bases not matched to a gene: 10. Germline assignment: CDR1 SGDLS and CDR2 YYNGEE. This CDR3 is CASSWSGSLGEQFF. The CDR3 bases are TGTGCCAGCAGCTGGAGCGGGAGCTTAGGCGAGCAGTTCTTC.

This chain links TRBV7-2 with TRBJ2-1, with unresolved D. This CDR3 is built from 15 residues. V was trimmed by 3 bases and J by 1 base, leaving 10 bases between them. CDR1 and CDR2 (germline): SGHTA, FQGNSA. CDR3 in DNA: TGTGCCAGCAGCTTGGAATCAGGATCCTACAATGAGCAGTTCTTC. It codes for CASSLESGSYNEQFF. The full variable domain, in which reference TRBV7-2 and TRBJ2-1 provide the parts outside the CDR3, is GAGVSQSPSNKVTEKGKDVELRCDPISGHTALYWYRQSLGQGLEFLIYFQGNSAPDKSGLPSDRFSAERTGGSVSTLTIQRTQQEDSAVYLCASSLESGSYNEQFFGPGTRLTVL.

J is TRBJ1-5 and V is TRBV9, with D possibly matching TRBD1 (6 bases). The CDR3 runs 15 residues. The V gene's germline CDR1 is SGDLS and CDR2 YYNGEE. V was trimmed by 0 bases and J by 5 bases, leaving 12 bases between them. The CDR3 spells CASSVDGGAHQPQHF. DNA of the CDR3: TGTGCCAGCAGCGTAGACGGGGGGGCGCATCAGCCCCAGCATTTT.

The V and J genes are TRBV6-1 and TRBJ2-5; D is possibly TRBD1 (6 bases). Germline V gene sequence: CDR1 MNHNS, CDR2 SASEGT. The CDR3 extends over 15 amino acids. Between the trimmed V and J ends, which lost 1 base and 2 bases, there was a span of 11 bases. This chain's CDR3 is CASSEGAGEQETQYF. DNA for the CDR3: TGTGCCAGCAGTGAAGGGGCAGGGGAACAAGAGACCCAGTACTTC.

V is TRBV30 and J is TRBJ1-3; D not certain. V lost 4 bases to trimming and J lost 4 bases, with 5 bases between them. The CDR3 covers 11 residues. The germline V gene encodes CDR1 GTSNPN and CDR2 SVGIG (reference sequence). The DNA for the CDR3 is TGTGCCTGGACGAGCGGAAACACCATATATTTT. This encodes CAWTSGNTIYF.

This chain links TRBV5-1 with TRBJ2-3; D is possibly TRBD1 (5 bases). CDR1 is SGHRS and CDR2 is YFSETQ in the germline V gene. CDR3 length: 16 amino acids. Between the trimmed V and J ends, which lost 1 base and 5 bases, there was a span of 17 bases. The DNA for the CDR3 is TGCGCCAGCAGCTTGTCTGGCAGGGTAGGTCGAGATACGCAGTATTTT. It codes for CASSLSGRVGRDTQYF.

The rearrangement joins TRBV7-3 to TRBJ2-2, with D perhaps TRBD1 (6 bases). Trimming shortened V by 5 bases and J by 4 bases, and 14 bases separated the two germline ends. CDR1 SGHTA and CDR2 FQGTGA come from the germline V gene. CDR3 length equals 15 residues. As DNA, the CDR3 is TGTGCCAGCAGCATTACAGGGTCGGGCACCGGGGAGCTGTTTTTT. Its protein product is CASSITGSGTGELFF.

This chain joins TRBV6-5 and TRBJ2-5; tentatively, D is TRBD2 (5 bases). CDR1 and CDR2 from the germline V gene are MNHEY and SVGAGI. V was pared by 2 bases and J by 6 bases, with 10 bases between. The CDR3 has 13 amino acids. The CDR3 loop is CASSYERRQTQYF. The CDR3 bases are TGTGCCAGCAGTTACGAGCGGCGTCAGACCCAGTACTTC.

V and J are TRBV7-9 and TRBJ2-1, with D uncertain. V lost 5 bases and J lost 6, with 11 bases in between. CDR1 and CDR2 (germline): SEHNR, FQNEAQ (reference sequence). The CDR3 covers 13 residues. DNA of the CDR3: TGTGCCAGCAGCCCGCGTCTCTCCAATGAGCAGTTCTTC. This sequence encodes CASSPRLSNEQFF.

CDR3 amino acids: CASSLGGTSFNEQFF. For the CDR3, the DNA is TGCGCCAGCAGCTTGGGCGGGACTAGCTTCAATGAGCAGTTCTTC. The rearrangement joins TRBV5-1 to TRBJ2-1, with TRBD2 matching over 9 bases. CDR1 is SGHRS, CDR2 YFSETQ, per germline. Losses at the gene ends were 0 bases for V and 6 bases for J; bases not matched to a gene: 4. CDR3 length equals 15 residues.

The chain uses TRBV30 and TRBJ1-3; 8 bases are a match to TRBD1. The J segment lost 6 bases and the V segment lost 4 bases, leaving 2 bases of the junction unmatched. The CDR3 sequence is 12 residues long. Germline V CDR1 and CDR2: GTSNPN, SVGIG (reference sequence). The CDR3 region is CAWKDRVNTIYF. The DNA for the CDR3 is TGTGCCTGGAAGGACAGGGTAAACACCATATATTTT.

The rearrangement joins TRBV4-1 to TRBJ2-1; TRBD2 agrees at 9 bases. Trimming at V came to 4 bases and at J to 3 bases, leaving 10 bases not matched to a gene. The CDR3 is made up of 17 amino acids. In germline, CDR1 is MGHRA, CDR2 YSYEKL. CDR3 region: CASSLRPAGGDYNEQFF. The CDR3, as DNA: TGCGCCAGCAGCCTGAGGCCAGCGGGAGGAGACTACAATGAGCAGTTCTTC.

This clone was recorded once. J is TRBJ2-3 and V is TRBV27, with TRBD2 identical over 13 bases. Germline values: CDR1 MNHEY, CDR2 SMNVEV (reference sequence). The V gene end was trimmed by 3 bases and the J gene end by 5 bases; junction bases not matched to a gene: 11. The CDR3 totals 18 residues. The CDR3 here is CASSFQYPGLAGRDTQYF. The CDR3 DNA follows: TGTGCCAGCAGTTTCCAATACCCGGGACTAGCGGGAAGAGATACGCAGTATTTT.